The table lists the clone carrying this T cell receptor (beta chain) with a few counts. Its target is not known. This CDR3 has 14 residues. The V and J ends lost 2 bases and 0 bases respectively, with 8 bases between them. From germline, CDR1 is DFQATT and CDR2 SNEGSKA (reference sequence). The data stem from a study of molecular identifiers for immune sequencing clone quantification. Overall study context: Replicates split RNA from approximately 22,000 or 94,000 naive CD8 cells five ways, and the researchers sequenced four portions.

Preparation methods for the bulk TCR libraries were those previously described, with listed TCR primers. TCRdb reprocessed the PCR reads via MiXCR and lists one record per CDR3 protein. The sample shows about 68,000 distinct CDR3 sequences, roughly 20% of them seen only once. Findings and caveats of the study: Single-cell amounts of spiked Jurkat TCR RNA were reportedly detectable among about a million naive cells.

The sequenced material came from naive CD8+ T cells from blood, with Jurkat cell RNA spiked in. Stated subset: FACS-sorted CD8+CD4-CCR7+CD45RA+ naive T cells. The receptor's source is a human donor in good health. Some libraries in this study had Jurkat cell RNA spiked in. The rearrangement joins TRBV20-1 to TRBJ2-1; D remains unclear. CDR3 bases: TGCAGTGCTAGACTTCCAAACTCCTACAATGAGCAGTTCTTC. Protein: CSARLPNSYNEQFF.